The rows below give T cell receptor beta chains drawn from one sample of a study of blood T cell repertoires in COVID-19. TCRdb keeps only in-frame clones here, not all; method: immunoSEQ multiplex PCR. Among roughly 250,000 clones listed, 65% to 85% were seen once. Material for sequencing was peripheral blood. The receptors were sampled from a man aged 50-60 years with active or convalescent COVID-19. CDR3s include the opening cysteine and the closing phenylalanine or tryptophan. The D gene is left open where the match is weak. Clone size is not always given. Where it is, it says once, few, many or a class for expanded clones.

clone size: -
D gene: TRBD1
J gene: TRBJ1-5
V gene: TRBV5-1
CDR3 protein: CASSLEGRGFEPQHF
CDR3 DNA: TGCGCCAGCAGCTTGGAAGGCAGGGGGTTTGAGCCCCAGCATTTT

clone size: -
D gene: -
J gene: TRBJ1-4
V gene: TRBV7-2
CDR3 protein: CASSPDSALNEKLFF
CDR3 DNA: TGTGCCAGCAGCCCTGACAGTGCTCTCAATGAAAAACTGTTTTTT

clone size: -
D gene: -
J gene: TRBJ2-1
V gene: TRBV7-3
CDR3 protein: CASSLTSSYNEQFF
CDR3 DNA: TGTGCCAGCAGCTTAACCAGCTCCTACAATGAGCAGTTCTTC

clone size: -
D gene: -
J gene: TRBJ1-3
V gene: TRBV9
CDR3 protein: CASNSPPDTIYF
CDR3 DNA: TGTGCCAGCAACTCTCCCCCTGACACCATATATTTT

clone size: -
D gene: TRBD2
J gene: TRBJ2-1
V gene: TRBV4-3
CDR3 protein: CASSRGSGGSEQFF
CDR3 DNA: TGCGCCAGCAGCCGAGGGAGCGGCGGGAGTGAGCAGTTCTTC

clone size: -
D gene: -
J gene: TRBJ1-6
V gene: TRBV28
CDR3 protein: CASSYPLGEGNSPLHF
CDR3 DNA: TGTGCCAGCAGTTACCCTTTAGGGGAGGGGAATTCACCCCTCCACTTT

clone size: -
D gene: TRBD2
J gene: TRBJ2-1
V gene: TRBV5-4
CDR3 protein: CASSLGGGLYNEQFF
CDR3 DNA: TGTGCCAGCAGCTTGGGCGGGGGACTTTACAATGAGCAGTTCTTC

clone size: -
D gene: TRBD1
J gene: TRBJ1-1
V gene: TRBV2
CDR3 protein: CASSEEAGGSTEAFF
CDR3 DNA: TGTGCCAGCAGTGAAGAGGCAGGGGGAAGCACTGAAGCTTTCTTT

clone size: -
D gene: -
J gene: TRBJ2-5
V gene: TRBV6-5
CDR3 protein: CASSSRQVGETQYF
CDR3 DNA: TGTGCCAGCAGTTCCCGACAGGTGGGAGAGACCCAGTACTTC

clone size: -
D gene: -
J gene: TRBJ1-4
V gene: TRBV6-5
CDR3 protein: CASRGQGRNEKLFF
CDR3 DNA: TGTGCCAGCAGGGGCCAGGGTCGTAATGAAAAACTGTTTTTT

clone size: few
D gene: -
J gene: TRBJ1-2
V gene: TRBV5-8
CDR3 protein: CASSFGTGRFGYTF
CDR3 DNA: TGTGCCAGCAGCTTCGGAACAGGGCGGTTTGGCTACACCTTC

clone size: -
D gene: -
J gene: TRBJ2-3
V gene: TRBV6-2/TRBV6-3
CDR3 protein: CASSYGTLTRGNTQYF
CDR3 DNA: TGTGCCAGCAGTTACGGAACTCTCACACGCGGAAATACGCAGTATTTT

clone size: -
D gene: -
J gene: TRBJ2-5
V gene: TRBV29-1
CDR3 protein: CSVEDGWYQETQYF
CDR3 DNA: TGCAGCGTTGAAGACGGGTGGTACCAAGAGACCCAGTACTTC

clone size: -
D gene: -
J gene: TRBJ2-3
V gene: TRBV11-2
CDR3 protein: CASSLEGSLDTQYF
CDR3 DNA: TGTGCCAGCAGCTTAGAGGGCAGTCTTGATACGCAGTATTTT

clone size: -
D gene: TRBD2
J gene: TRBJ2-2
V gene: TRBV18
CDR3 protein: CASSPGRDTGELFF
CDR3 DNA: TGTGCCAGCTCACCAGGGAGGGACACCGGGGAGCTGTTTTTT

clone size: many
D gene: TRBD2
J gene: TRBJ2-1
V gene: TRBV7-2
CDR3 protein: CASSLSSSGLNEQFF
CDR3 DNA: TGTGCCAGCAGCTTAAGTTCTAGCGGACTCAATGAGCAGTTCTTC

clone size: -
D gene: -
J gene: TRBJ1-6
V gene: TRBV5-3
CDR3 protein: CARRAYGGFYNSPLHF
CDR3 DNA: TGTGCCAGAAGGGCTTATGGGGGCTTCTATAATTCACCCCTCCACTTT

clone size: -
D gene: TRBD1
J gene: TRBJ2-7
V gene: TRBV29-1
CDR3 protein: CSVDRGQGSYEQYF
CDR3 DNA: TGCAGCGTAGACAGGGGGCAGGGGTCCTACGAGCAGTACTTC

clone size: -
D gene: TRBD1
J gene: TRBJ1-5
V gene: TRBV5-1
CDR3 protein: CASRSMTGWGWPQHF
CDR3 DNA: TGCGCCAGCAGGTCCATGACAGGGTGGGGTTGGCCCCAGCATTTT

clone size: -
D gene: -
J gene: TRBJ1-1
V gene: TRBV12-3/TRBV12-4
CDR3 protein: CASSLMANTEAFF
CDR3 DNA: TGTGCCAGCAGTTTAATGGCAAACACTGAAGCTTTCTTT

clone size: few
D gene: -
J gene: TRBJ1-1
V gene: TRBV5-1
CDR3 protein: CASSLGGLGTEAFF
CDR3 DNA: TGCGCCAGCAGCTTGGGGGGGCTGGGCACTGAAGCTTTCTTT

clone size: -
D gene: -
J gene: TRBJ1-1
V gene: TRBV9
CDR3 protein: CASSVASGAVNTEAFF
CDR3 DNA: TGTGCCAGCAGCGTAGCGTCAGGGGCCGTGAACACTGAAGCTTTCTTT

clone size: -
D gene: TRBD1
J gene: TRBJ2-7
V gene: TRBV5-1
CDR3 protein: CASSLGTGVAEQYF
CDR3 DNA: TGCGCCAGCAGCCTCGGGACAGGGGTCGCCGAGCAGTACTTC

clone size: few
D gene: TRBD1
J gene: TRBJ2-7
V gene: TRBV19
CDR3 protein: CASSPGQAWYEQYF
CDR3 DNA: TGTGCCAGTAGTCCGGGACAGGCATGGTACGAGCAGTACTTC

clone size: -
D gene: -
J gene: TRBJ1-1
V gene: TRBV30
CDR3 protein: CAWSQGGPNTEAFF
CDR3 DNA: TGTGCCTGGAGTCAAGGGGGACCGAACACTGAAGCTTTCTTT

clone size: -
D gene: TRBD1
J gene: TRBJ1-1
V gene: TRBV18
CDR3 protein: CASSIKGGPNTEAFF
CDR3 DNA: TGTGCCAGCTCCATCAAAGGGGGCCCGAACACTGAAGCTTTCTTT

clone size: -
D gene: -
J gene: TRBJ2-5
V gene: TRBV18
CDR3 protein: CASSPPWVEETQYF
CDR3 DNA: TGTGCCAGCTCACCACCTTGGGTGGAGGAGACCCAGTACTTC

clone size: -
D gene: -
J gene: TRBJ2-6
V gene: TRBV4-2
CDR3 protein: CASSQDMETGANVLTF
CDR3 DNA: TGTGCCAGCAGCCAAGATATGGAGACTGGGGCCAACGTCCTGACTTTC

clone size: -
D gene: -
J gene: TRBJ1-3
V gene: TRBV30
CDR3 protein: CAWSVNRRVWGVKGNTIYF
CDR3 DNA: TGTGCCTGGAGTGTAAACAGGAGGGTTTGGGGGGTTAAAGGAAACACCATATATTTT

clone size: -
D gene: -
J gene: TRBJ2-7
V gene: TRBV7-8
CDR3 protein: CASSGRVYEQYF
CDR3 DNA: TGTGCCAGCAGCGGCAGGGTTTACGAGCAGTACTTC

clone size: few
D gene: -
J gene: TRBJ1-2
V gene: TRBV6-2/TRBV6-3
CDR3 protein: CASSAHLVKGPEYGYTF
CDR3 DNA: TGTGCCAGCAGCGCCCACCTCGTGAAGGGGCCGGAGTATGGCTACACCTTC

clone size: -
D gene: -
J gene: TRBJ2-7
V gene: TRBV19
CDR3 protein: CASSLKVGQIYEQYF
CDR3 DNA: TGTGCCAGTTCCCTTAAGGTCGGACAGATCTACGAGCAGTACTTC

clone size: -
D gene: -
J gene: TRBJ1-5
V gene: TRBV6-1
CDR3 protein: CASSEGRTYSNQPQHF
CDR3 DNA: TGTGCCAGCAGTGAGGGCAGAACCTATAGCAATCAGCCCCAGCATTTT

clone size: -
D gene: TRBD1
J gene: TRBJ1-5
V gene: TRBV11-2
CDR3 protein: CASSSGTGNDNQPQHF
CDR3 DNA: TGTGCCAGCAGCTCGGGGACAGGAAACGACAATCAGCCCCAGCATTTT

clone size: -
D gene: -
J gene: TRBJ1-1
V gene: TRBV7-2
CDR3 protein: CASSSQYEAFF
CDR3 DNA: TGTGCCAGCAGCTCCCAGTATGAAGCTTTCTTT

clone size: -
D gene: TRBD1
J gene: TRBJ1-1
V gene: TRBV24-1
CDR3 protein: CATSDGGQANTEAFF
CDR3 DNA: TGTGCCACCAGTGATGGGGGACAGGCGAACACTGAAGCTTTCTTT

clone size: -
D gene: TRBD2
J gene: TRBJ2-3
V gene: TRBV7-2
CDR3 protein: CASSSSGGSTDTQYF
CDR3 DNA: TGTGCCAGCAGCAGTAGCGGGGGGAGCACAGATACGCAGTATTTT